These 9 T cell receptor beta chains came from one sample sequenced in a study of blood T cells in healthy people across ages. A sample-barcoded 5' primer and a J-beta primer mix were used in a second PCR of roughly 7 to 11 cycles. Via MiXCR, TCRdb re-called the 5' RACE reads, giving one row per CDR3 protein. The sample comprises under 850,000 distinct CDR3 sequences, roughly 40% of which are singletons, and 13% rests with the top ten. Sequencing was done on a sample of blood. These receptors all come from a man between 18 and 35 years old in good health.

To note about this clonotype: This may stem from a read error, because a much larger clone lies one nucleotide away. The chain links TRBV12-3 or TRBV12-4 to TRBJ1-2, with 9 bases lining up with TRBD1. The CDR3 spans 13 residues. V was clipped by 4 bases and J by 7 bases; unmatched bases: 4. The CDR3 coding sequence is TGTGCCAGCAGTTCAGGGACAGGGTGTGGCTACACCTTC. Translating it yields CASSSGTGCGYTF.

The rearrangement links TRBV5-5 to TRBJ2-1; 9 nucleotides line up with TRBD2. The CDR3 has 17 amino acids. In germline, CDR1 is SGHKS, CDR2 YYEKEE (reference sequence). Unmatched junction bases numbered 13, after V lost 4 bases and J lost 5 bases. The DNA of the CDR3 is TGTGCCAGCAGCGCCCGATTAGCGGGGGCCACTAACAATGAGCAGTTCTTC. This translates into CASSARLAGATNNEQFF.

The CDR3 nucleotides are TGCAGTGCAGGTCAGACAGGGGCAGAGACCCAGTACTTC. Its protein is CSAGQTGAETQYF. The V gene is TRBV20-1, the J gene TRBJ2-5; the match to TRBD1 covers 8 bases. The CDR3 consists of 13 residues. J gave up 4 bases and V 6 bases, and 7 bases lay outside the gene matches. Per germline, CDR1 DFQATT and CDR2 SNEGSKA (reference sequence).

The chain recombines TRBV6-6 with TRBJ1-6; maybe TRBD1 (6 bases). There are 15 residues in the CDR3. The germline CDR1 and CDR2 sequences are MNHNY and SVGAGI (reference sequence). The V end lost 4 bases, the J end lost 8 bases, and 15 bases lay between the germline ends. The CDR3 region is CASSSGHRGDSPLHF. The CDR3 DNA reads as TGTGCCAGCAGTTCGGGACACCGTGGGGATTCACCCCTCCACTTT.

The V call is TRBV7-8, the J call TRBJ1-2; no definite D call. Between the trimmed V and J ends, which lost 0 bases and 0 bases, there was a span of 8 bases. CDR1 is SGHVS and CDR2 is FQNEAQ in the germline V gene. The CDR3 runs 15 residues. DNA for the CDR3: TGTGCCAGCAGCTTAGCGCCGGTAGCTAACTATGGCTACACCTTC. It codes for CASSLAPVANYGYTF.

The chain recombines TRBV10-3 with TRBJ1-1; D perhaps matches TRBD1 (5 bases). The germline CDR1 and CDR2 sequences are ENHRY and SYGVKD. The CDR3 length is 15 residues. Trimming removed 0 bases at V and 1 base at J, with 9 bases between. The CDR3 DNA sequence: TGTGCCATCAGTGAGTCGGCGGGGACGAACACTGAAGCTTTCTTT. This codes for CAISESAGTNTEAFF.

The rearrangement joins TRBV21-1 to TRBJ1-2; TRBD1 is taken as the D call from the table, unchecked against the DNA. TRBV21-1 is termed a pseudogene. The CDR3 sequence is 18 residues long. The CDR3 loop is CASRPGPDRGRPQYGYTF. In DNA, the CDR3 is TGTGCCAGCAGACCAGGCCCGGACAGGGGGCGCCCTCAGTATGGCTACACCTTC.

V usage is TRBV7-2 and J usage is TRBJ2-7, with 9 bases fitting TRBD1. This CDR3 is 14 amino acids long. The germline V gene has CDR1 SGHTA and CDR2 FQGNSA. Trimming took 5 bases from V and 9 from J; bases not matched to a gene: 11. This CDR3 reads CASSPQPGQGSQYF. As DNA, the CDR3 is TGTGCCAGCAGCCCGCAACCGGGACAGGGATCGCAGTACTTC.

CDR3 in DNA: TGTGCCAGCAGGGTAAGGGGACCCGCAGATACGCAGTATTTT. Protein: CASRVRGPADTQYF. The chain uses TRBV7-9 and TRBJ2-3, with D perhaps TRBD1 or TRBD2 (5 bases each). Trimming took off 6 bases at V and 4 bases at J, with 14 bases between the two ends. Germline CDR1 and CDR2: SEHNR and FQNEAQ (reference sequence). CDR3 length: 14 amino acids.